A single sample is the source of the 20 T cell receptor beta chains below, sequenced in a study of regulatory T cells in long-lasting Graves disease. Stated time point: persistent/refractory GD, antithyroid drugs over 5 years with positive TRAb. RNA isolated from PBMCs was used to make the TCR library. Building of the TCR beta libraries involved iRepertoire HTBI primers and Arm-PCR of CDR3 regions. TCRdb re-called the multiplex PCR reads through MiXCR, storing one row per CDR3 protein. The table records fewer than 600,000 distinct CDR3 sequences, less than 25% of them present only once. The input for sequencing was peripheral blood mononuclear cells (PBMCs), taken when the disease was refractory, from a patient treated with antithyroid drugs. The receptor set was obtained from a female donor with Graves disease.

This clonotype was picked up a small number of times. This chain connects TRBV28 to TRBJ1-1; D is perhaps TRBD1 (6 bases). CDR1 is MDHEN, CDR2 SYDVKM, per germline. V shed 6 bases and J shed 0 bases, with 17 bases lying between them. The CDR3 runs 16 residues. The CDR3 loop is CASSFLPTGVNTEAFF. CDR3 nucleotide sequence: TGTGCCAGCAGCTTTTTACCGACAGGAGTGAACACTGAAGCTTTCTTT. The variable domain in full, completed from reference TRBV28 and TRBJ1-1, reads DVKVTQSSRYLVKRTGEKVFLECVQDMDHENMFWYRQDPGLGLRLIYFSYDVKMKEKGDIPEGYSVSREKKERFSLILESASTNQTSMYLCASSFLPTGVNTEAFFGQGTRLTVV.

This clonotype was seen more than once but under ten times. This chain links TRBV3-1 with TRBJ1-4, with D unclear. CDR3 size: 14 residues. In germline, CDR1 is LGHDT, CDR2 YNNKEL (reference sequence). Deletions cut 5 bases from V and 5 bases from J, with 12 bases between. In DNA, the CDR3 is TGTGCCAGCAGCTACCTGAGCACAAATGAAAAACTGTTTTTT. Protein sequence: CASSYLSTNEKLFF.

The rearrangement links TRBV19 to TRBJ2-7; D gene ambiguous. The CDR3 loop spans 13 amino acids. V was trimmed by 2 bases and J by 0 bases, leaving 5 bases between them. In germline, CDR1 is LNHDA, CDR2 SQIVND (reference sequence). In nucleotides, the CDR3 is TGTGCCAGTAGTATATCTGTCTCCTACGAGCAGTACTTC. The encoded protein is CASSISVSYEQYF.

Remarks on this clonotype: Germline is not matched at one junction end, which may reflect a read error. J is TRBJ2-7 and V is TRBV28, with unresolved D. CDR3 length: 15 amino acids. The germline V gene encodes CDR1 MDHEN and CDR2 SYDVKM. CDR3 loop: CACSLLGPSSYEQYF. CDR3 DNA sequence: TGTGCCTGCAGTTTATTAGGTCCTAGCTCCTACGAGCAGTACTTC.

This sequence joins TRBV6-1 and TRBJ2-1; tentative D call: TRBD1 (6 bases). This CDR3 has 15 amino acids. Deletions cut 6 bases from V and 0 bases from J, with 12 bases between. Germline CDR1 reads MNHNS; CDR2 reads SASEGT. CDR3 coding DNA: TGTGCCAGCAGCGTAACAGGGTACTCCTACAATGAGCAGTTCTTC. Its translation: CASSVTGYSYNEQFF.

The chain is built from TRBV18 and TRBJ1-1; D possibly corresponds to TRBD1 (6 bases). The CDR3 has 17 amino acids. From germline, CDR1 is KGHSH and CDR2 LQKENI. The germline V and J ends were trimmed by 0 bases and 1 base, with 15 bases remaining between them. This chain's CDR3 is CASSPPVTGRWNTEAFF. In nucleotides, the CDR3 is TGTGCCAGCTCACCACCGGTAACAGGGCGGTGGAACACTGAAGCTTTCTTT.

This clonotype occurred many times. This sequence joins TRBV7-9 and TRBJ1-4; perhaps TRBD1 as D (6 bases). The length of the CDR3 is 12 residues. Germline assignment: CDR1 SEHNR and CDR2 FQNEAQ (reference sequence). The V and J ends lost 9 bases and 5 bases respectively, with 10 bases between them. CDR3: CASGQRNEKLFF. CDR3 coding DNA: TGTGCCAGTGGACAGCGAAATGAAAAACTGTTTTTT.

This clonotype was seen many times. This chain connects TRBV5-1 to TRBJ1-1; no reliable D call. This CDR3 is 13 amino acids long. Germline loops: CDR1 SGHRS, CDR2 YFSETQ. With 0 bases removed from V and 7 bases from J, the gap between germline ends came to 10 bases. The CDR3 here is CASSLAVDGEAFF. Here the CDR3 DNA reads TGCGCCAGCAGCTTGGCCGTTGACGGTGAAGCTTTCTTT.

The CDR3: CASSLESGNYEQYF. The CDR3 coding sequence is TGTGCCAGCAGCTTAGAATCAGGGAACTACGAGCAGTACTTC. The J gene is TRBJ2-7, the V gene TRBV7-2, with D possibly TRBD1 on 5 matching bases. Germline V gives CDR1 SGHTA, CDR2 FQGNSA. This CDR3 region has 14 residues. V was shortened by 1 base and J by 3 bases, with 10 bases between the two germline ends.

This clonotype was seen ten or more times. The CDR3 sequence: CASSPEDPKETQYF. As DNA, the CDR3 is TGTGCCAGCAGTCCAGAAGACCCCAAAGAGACCCAGTACTTC. The gene calls are TRBV28 and TRBJ2-5; D unclear. The CDR3 is made up of 14 amino acids. V was cut by 5 bases and J by 3 bases, with 13 bases left in between. CDR1 and CDR2 from the germline V gene are MDHEN and SYDVKM.

This clonotype appeared many times. The chain joins TRBV20-1 to TRBJ1-1; TRBD1 matches at 8 bases. This CDR3 has 14 residues. Germline CDR1 DFQATT, CDR2 SNEGSKA (reference sequence). The J segment lost 5 bases and the V segment lost 5 bases, leaving 10 bases of the junction unmatched. CDR3 in DNA: TGCAGTGCTCGCTATGGGACAGGAGAAACTGAAGCTTTCTTT. Translated, it gives CSARYGTGETEAFF.

This clonotype has a count of ten or more. This CDR3 is CASSGQQETQYF. The CDR3 DNA is TGTGCCAGCAGCGGCCAGCAAGAGACCCAGTACTTC. The gene calls are TRBV28 and TRBJ2-5, with D uncertain. This CDR3 comprises 12 residues. The V gene's germline CDR1 is MDHEN and CDR2 SYDVKM. V dropped 6 bases and J dropped 2 bases, with 7 bases sitting between them.

With regard to this clonotype: Germline is not matched at one junction end, which may reflect a read error. J is TRBJ2-7 and V is TRBV30; a possible D gene is TRBD1 (6 bases). The germline CDR1 and CDR2 sequences are GTSNPN and SVGIG (reference sequence). CDR3 length equals 10 residues. In DNA form, the CDR3 reads TGTGCCTGGAGTGTACAGGGCACGCACTTC. It is translated as CAWSVQGTHF.

J is TRBJ1-3 and V is TRBV13; D is unclear. The CDR3 has 13 residues. The germline V gene has CDR1 PRHDT and CDR2 FYEKMQ (reference sequence). Between the trimmed V and J ends, which lost 5 bases and 2 bases, there was a span of 7 bases. CDR3 sequence (DNA): TGTGCCAGCAGCACCACACCTGGAAACACCATATATTTT. This translates into CASSTTPGNTIYF.

The chain is built from TRBV28 and TRBJ2-7, with D uncertain. CDR1 and CDR2 (germline): MDHEN, SYDVKM. Trimming took 4 bases from V and 2 from J, leaving 12 bases between them. There are 14 residues in the CDR3. The CDR3 region has the DNA TGTGCCAGCAGTTCAGGACCGCAGCCCTACGAGCAGTACTTC. Its translation is CASSSGPQPYEQYF. The variable domain in full, with the rest retrieved from reference TRBV28 and TRBJ2-7, is DVKVTQSSRYLVKRTGEKVFLECVQDMDHENMFWYRQDPGLGLRLIYFSYDVKMKEKGDIPEGYSVSREKKERFSLILESASTNQTSMYLCASSSGPQPYEQYFGPGTRLTVT.

This clonotype was found many times. The chain employs TRBV28 and TRBJ2-5; no definite D call. The length of the CDR3 is 14 residues. V lost 1 base and J 4 bases, leaving 10 bases between the germline ends. The germline V gene has CDR1 MDHEN and CDR2 SYDVKM. CDR3 amino acids: CASSLSILPETQYF. Here the CDR3 DNA reads TGTGCCAGCAGTTTATCGATTCTTCCAGAGACCCAGTACTTC.

This clonotype came up many times. The chain employs TRBV7-8 and TRBJ2-5, with 7 bases that match TRBD1. Germline-derived CDR1 and CDR2 are SGHVS and FQNEAQ. CDR3 length: 19 residues. The V segment lost 5 bases and the J segment 1 base; nucleotides outside the gene matches: 19. The CDR3 loop reads CASSQTRDRPFNFQETQYF. The CDR3 DNA reads TGTGCCAGCAGCCAGACCCGGGACAGACCTTTTAACTTCCAAGAGACCCAGTACTTC.

In its sample, this clonotype was seen many times. The genes are TRBV28 and TRBJ2-7, with a possible D match to TRBD2 (5 bases). The CDR3 length is 12 residues. The ends were cut back, 4 bases at V and 3 bases at J, with 7 bases in the middle. Germline-derived CDR1 and CDR2 are MDHEN and SYDVKM. The CDR3 here is CASSSTSYEQYF. The CDR3 DNA is TGTGCCAGCAGTTCCACTAGCTACGAGCAGTACTTC.

There are many counts of this clonotype. The chain has TRBV2 and TRBJ2-2, with D possibly matching TRBD1 (5 bases). The CDR3 spans 14 residues. V was trimmed by 11 bases and J by 2 bases, leaving 15 bases between them. Germline values: CDR1 SNHLY, CDR2 FYNNEI. CDR3 sequence (DNA): TGTGCCGCCGGCCGGACATCCAACACCGGGGAGCTGTTTTTT. Amino acids: CAAGRTSNTGELFF. The whole variable domain, filled in from reference TRBV2 and TRBJ2-2, reads EPEVTQTPSHQVTQMGQEVILRCVPISNHLYFYWYRQILGQKVEFLVSFYNNEISEKSEIFDDQFSVERPDGSNFTLKIRSTKLEDSAMYFCAAGRTSNTGELFFGEGSRLTVL.

The chain carries TRBV20-1 and TRBJ2-5; TRBD1 might be the D (5 bases). The CDR3 is made up of 12 amino acids. Trimming removed 7 bases from V and 2 bases from J, with 11 bases in between. The germline CDR1 and CDR2 sequences are DFQATT and SNEGSKA (reference sequence). CDR3 coding DNA: TGCAGTGTTTGGGGCGAACAAGAGACCCAGTACTTC. Translating gives CSVWGEQETQYF.